The rows below give T cell receptor beta chains drawn from one sample of a study of control samples from healthy donors and cancer patients. The data were produced by immunoSEQ multiplex PCR, yet TCRdb's version contains in-frame clones alone and is incomplete. This table has roughly 100,000 clones, approximately 90% appearing once. Input material: PBMCs. These receptors originate from a man aged 55 to 70 with lung cancer. Each CDR3 is given with its conserved first and last residue. D genes are given only for firm matches. Only some rows state a clone size, as once, few, many or a class for expanded clones.

D,size,V,J,CDR3,DNA
TRBD1,NA,TRBV18,TRBJ2-5,CASPSGQGKTQYF,TGTGCCAGCCCTTCTGGACAGGGAAAGACCCAGTACTTC
NA,NA,TRBV2,TRBJ2-6,CVQGSSGANVLTF,TGTGTACAGGGATCGTCCGGGGCCAACGTCCTGACTTTC
TRBD1,NA,TRBV2,TRBJ2-2,CASSRSGTASTGELFF,TGTGCCAGCAGTCGTTCCGGGACAGCGAGCACCGGGGAGCTGTTTTTT
NA,once,TRBV12-3/TRBV12-4,TRBJ2-2,CASIQGPGELFF,TGTGCCAGCATCCAGGGTCCCGGGGAGCTGTTTTTT
NA,NA,TRBV18,TRBJ2-6,CASSPATGRWGAGANVLTF,TGTGCCAGCTCACCCGCAACAGGGCGATGGGGCGCTGGGGCCAACGTCCTGACTTTC
NA,NA,TRBV18,TRBJ1-1,CASSPGQATEAFF,TGTGCCAGCTCACCCGGACAAGCCACTGAAGCTTTCTTT
NA,NA,TRBV5-1,TRBJ1-6,CASSLLVTFGAVIHSPLHF,TGCGCCAGCAGCTTGTTGGTAACTTTTGGGGCAGTGATTCATTCACCCCTCCACTTT
TRBD1,once,TRBV19,TRBJ1-1,CAVRQGEAGNTEAFF,TGTGCCGTCCGACAGGGTGAGGCCGGGAACACTGAAGCTTTCTTT
NA,NA,TRBV5-1,TRBJ1-5,CAISRHPFSNQPQHF,TGCGCCATTAGTCGACATCCCTTTAGCAATCAGCCCCAGCATTTT
NA,NA,TRBV7-6,TRBJ1-4,CASSPRGGEDEKLFF,TGTGCCAGCAGCCCCCGAGGGGGTGAGGATGAAAAACTGTTTTTT
NA,NA,TRBV24-1,TRBJ1-5,CATSDWGQPQHF,TGTGCCACCAGTGATTGGGGTCAGCCCCAGCATTTT
NA,NA,TRBV6-1,TRBJ1-4,CASSEARGAREKLFF,TGTGCCAGCAGTGAAGCAAGGGGGGCGAGGGAAAAACTGTTTTTT
NA,NA,TRBV11-3,TRBJ2-5,CASSLSGLWWETQYF,TGTGCCAGCAGCTTATCAGGCCTATGGTGGGAGACCCAGTACTTC
NA,NA,TRBV12-5,TRBJ2-5,CASGLVLDGVRAAETQYF,TGTGCTAGTGGTTTGGTACTCGACGGGGTCAGGGCCGCGGAGACCCAGTACTTC
NA,NA,TRBV9,TRBJ1-3,CASSPQIEGLSGNTIYF,TGTGCCAGCAGCCCCCAGATCGAAGGTCTCTCTGGAAACACCATATATTTT
TRBD2,NA,TRBV27,TRBJ2-3,CASSWTSGTRTDTQYF,TGTGCCAGCAGTTGGACTAGCGGAACCCGCACAGATACGCAGTATTTT
NA,NA,TRBV25-1,TRBJ2-4,CASSNLFIQYF,TGTGCCAGCAGTAACTTGTTCATTCAGTACTTC
NA,NA,TRBV6-6,TRBJ1-2,CASSYMGGDYGYTF,TGTGCCAGCAGTTACATGGGAGGGGATTATGGCTACACCTTC
NA,NA,TRBV29-1,TRBJ1-3,CSVQPGSGNTIYF,TGCAGCGTCCAACCTGGCTCTGGAAACACCATATATTTT
NA,NA,TRBV3-1/TRBV3-2,TRBJ2-1,CASSYTSYNEQFF,TGTGCCAGCAGCTACACATCCTACAATGAGCAGTTCTTC
TRBD2,NA,TRBV5-1,TRBJ2-2,CASSLARGGAGELFF,TGCGCCAGCAGCTTGGCCCGCGGGGGGGCCGGGGAGCTGTTTTTT
NA,NA,TRBV11-2,TRBJ2-1,CASSLVTGRSYNEQFF,TGTGCCAGCAGCTTAGTAACGGGTCGGTCCTACAATGAGCAGTTCTTC
NA,NA,TRBV18,TRBJ2-2,CASSPSSRGTGELFF,TGTGCCAGCTCACCCTCCTCGAGGGGAACCGGGGAGCTGTTTTTT
TRBD1,NA,TRBV7-3,TRBJ1-2,CASSLMVLGTANNYGYTF,TGTGCCAGCAGCTTAATGGTTCTTGGGACAGCGAATAACTATGGCTACACCTTC
TRBD1,NA,TRBV5-1,TRBJ1-1,CASSIYGTENTEAFF,TGCGCCAGCAGCATCTACGGGACAGAGAACACTGAAGCTTTCTTT
NA,NA,TRBV7-2,TRBJ2-1,CASSSRANPYNEQFF,TGTGCCAGCAGCTCCCGGGCCAACCCCTACAATGAGCAGTTCTTC
TRBD2,NA,TRBV6-5,TRBJ2-3,CASSFGTSGGGDTQYF,TGTGCCAGCAGTTTTGGGACTAGCGGGGGAGGAGATACGCAGTATTTT
NA,once,TRBV9,TRBJ1-2,CASSDSYGYTF,TGTGCCAGCAGCGACAGCTATGGCTACACCTTC
TRBD2,NA,TRBV5-1,TRBJ2-7,CATKSTTSGGYEQYF,TGCGCCACCAAATCCACGACTAGCGGGGGGTACGAGCAGTACTTC
NA,NA,TRBV7-2,TRBJ1-5,CASSLEGRNQPQHF,TGTGCCAGCAGCTTAGAGGGGCGCAATCAGCCCCAGCATTTT
TRBD1,NA,TRBV5-5,TRBJ1-1,CASSLRGTVTSEAFF,TGTGCCAGCAGCTTGCGCGGGACAGTTACTTCGGAAGCTTTCTTT
NA,NA,TRBV6-6,TRBJ1-1,CASSYPTEAFF,TGTGCCAGCAGTTACCCCACTGAAGCTTTCTTT
NA,once,TRBV3-1/TRBV3-2,TRBJ2-1,CASSQDGYNEQFF,TGTGCCAGCAGCCAAGACGGCTACAATGAGCAGTTCTTC
NA,once,TRBV15,TRBJ1-1,CATSRDLTGNTEAFF,TGTGCCACCAGCAGAGATCTCACGGGGAACACTGAAGCTTTCTTT
TRBD1,NA,TRBV6-5,TRBJ1-6,CASSLQGRNSPLHF,TGTGCCAGCAGCTTACAGGGGCGTAATTCACCCCTCCACTTT
NA,NA,TRBV11-1,TRBJ2-1,CASSSAGNHNEQFF,TGTGCCAGCAGCTCCGCGGGTAATCACAATGAGCAGTTCTTC
TRBD1,NA,TRBV7-9,TRBJ1-2,CASSPQGLGNYGYTF,TGTGCCAGCAGCCCACAGGGGCTCGGTAACTATGGCTACACCTTC
NA,NA,TRBV12-3/TRBV12-4,TRBJ2-2,CASSLAATGELFF,TGTGCCAGCAGTTTAGCGGCAACCGGGGAGCTGTTTTTT
TRBD1,NA,TRBV12-5,TRBJ1-3,CASGPWDRGSSGNTIYF,TGTGCTAGTGGTCCCTGGGACAGGGGCTCGTCTGGAAACACCATATATTTT
NA,NA,TRBV5-1,TRBJ2-7,CASSLEVTYEQYF,TGCGCCAGCAGCTTGGAAGTGACCTACGAGCAGTACTTC
NA,once,TRBV7-2,TRBJ1-2,CASSLKGAAGYTF,TGTGCCAGCAGCTTAAAAGGGGCGGCGGGCTACACCTTC
TRBD2,NA,TRBV19,TRBJ2-5,CASSSRGTQETQYF,TGTGCCAGTAGTTCGCGGGGGACCCAAGAGACCCAGTACTTC